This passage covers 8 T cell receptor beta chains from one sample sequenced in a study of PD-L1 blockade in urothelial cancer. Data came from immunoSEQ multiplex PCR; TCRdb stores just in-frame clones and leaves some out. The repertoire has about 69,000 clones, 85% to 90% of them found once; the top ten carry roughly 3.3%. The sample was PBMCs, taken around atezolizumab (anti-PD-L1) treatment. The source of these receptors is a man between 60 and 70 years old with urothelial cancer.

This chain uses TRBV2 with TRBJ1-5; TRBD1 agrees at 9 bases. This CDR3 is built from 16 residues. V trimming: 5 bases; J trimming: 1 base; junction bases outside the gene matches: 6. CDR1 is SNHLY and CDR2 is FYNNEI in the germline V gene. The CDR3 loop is CASSLTGGESNQPQHF. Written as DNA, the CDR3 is TGTGCCAGCAGTCTTACAGGGGGCGAAAGCAATCAGCCCCAGCATTTT.

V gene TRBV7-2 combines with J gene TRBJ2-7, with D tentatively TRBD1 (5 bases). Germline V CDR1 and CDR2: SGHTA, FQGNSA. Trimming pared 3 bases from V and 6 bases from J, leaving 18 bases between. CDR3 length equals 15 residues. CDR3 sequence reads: CASSFSTGGVSEQYF. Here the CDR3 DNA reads TGTGCCAGCAGCTTTTCCACAGGTGGGGTCTCCGAGCAGTACTTC.

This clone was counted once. The CDR3 DNA is TGTGCCAGCAGCTTAGGCGGGGGAAGTAGGCAGCCCCAGCATTTT. Amino acids: CASSLGGGSRQPQHF. This chain links TRBV7-2 with TRBJ1-5; TRBD1 might be the D (5 bases). CDR1 SGHTA and CDR2 FQGNSA come from the germline V gene. Trimming removed 1 base at V and 7 bases at J, with 14 bases between. CDR3 length equals 15 residues.

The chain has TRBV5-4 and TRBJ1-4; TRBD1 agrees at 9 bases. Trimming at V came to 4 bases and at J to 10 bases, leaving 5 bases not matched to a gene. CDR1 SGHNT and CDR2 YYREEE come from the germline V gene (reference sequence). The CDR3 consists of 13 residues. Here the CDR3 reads CASSADRGRKLFF. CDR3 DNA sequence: TGTGCCAGCAGCGCTGACAGGGGGAGAAAACTGTTTTTT.

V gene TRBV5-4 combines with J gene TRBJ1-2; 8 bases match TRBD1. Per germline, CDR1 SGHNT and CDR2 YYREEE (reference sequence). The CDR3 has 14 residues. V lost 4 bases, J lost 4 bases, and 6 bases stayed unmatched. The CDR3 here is CASSGTGELYGYTF. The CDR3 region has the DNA TGTGCCAGCAGCGGGACAGGAGAACTCTATGGCTACACCTTC.

The CDR3 spells CASSPLKGGDYGYTF. CDR3 in DNA: TGTGCCAGCTCACCACTGAAAGGGGGAGACTATGGCTACACCTTC. This chain connects TRBV18 to TRBJ1-2; D might be TRBD1 (6 bases). Germline V gene sequence: CDR1 KGHSH, CDR2 LQKENI. The CDR3 is 15 amino acids. V was cut by 1 base and J by 3 bases, with 12 bases left in between.

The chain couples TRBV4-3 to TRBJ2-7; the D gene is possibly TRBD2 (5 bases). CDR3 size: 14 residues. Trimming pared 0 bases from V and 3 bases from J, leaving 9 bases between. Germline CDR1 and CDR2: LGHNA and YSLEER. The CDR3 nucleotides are TGCGCCAGCAGCCAAGATTTAGGACTCTACGAGCAGTACTTC. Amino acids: CASSQDLGLYEQYF.

CDR3 residues: CASSPSLQETQYF. CDR3 DNA: TGTGCCAGCAGCCCGAGTCTCCAAGAGACCCAGTACTTC. The chain uses TRBV7-2 and TRBJ2-5; unclear D gene. Germline V gives CDR1 SGHTA, CDR2 FQGNSA. The CDR3 spans 13 residues. V lost 5 bases, J lost 1 base, and 8 bases lay in between.